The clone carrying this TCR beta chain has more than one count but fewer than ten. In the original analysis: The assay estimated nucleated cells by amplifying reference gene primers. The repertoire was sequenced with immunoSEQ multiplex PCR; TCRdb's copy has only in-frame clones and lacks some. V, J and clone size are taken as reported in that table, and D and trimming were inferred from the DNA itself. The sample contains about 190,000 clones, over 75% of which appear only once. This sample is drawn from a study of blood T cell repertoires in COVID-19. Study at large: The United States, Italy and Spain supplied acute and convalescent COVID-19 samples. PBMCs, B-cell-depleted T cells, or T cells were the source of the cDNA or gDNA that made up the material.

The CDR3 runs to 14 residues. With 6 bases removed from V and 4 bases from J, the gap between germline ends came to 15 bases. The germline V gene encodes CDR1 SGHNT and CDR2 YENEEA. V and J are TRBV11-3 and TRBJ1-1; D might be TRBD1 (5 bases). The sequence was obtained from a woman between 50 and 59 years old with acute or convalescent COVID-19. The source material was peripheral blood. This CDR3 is CASSVDGHATEAFF. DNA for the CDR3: TGTGCCAGCAGTGTGGACGGACACGCCACTGAAGCTTTCTTT.